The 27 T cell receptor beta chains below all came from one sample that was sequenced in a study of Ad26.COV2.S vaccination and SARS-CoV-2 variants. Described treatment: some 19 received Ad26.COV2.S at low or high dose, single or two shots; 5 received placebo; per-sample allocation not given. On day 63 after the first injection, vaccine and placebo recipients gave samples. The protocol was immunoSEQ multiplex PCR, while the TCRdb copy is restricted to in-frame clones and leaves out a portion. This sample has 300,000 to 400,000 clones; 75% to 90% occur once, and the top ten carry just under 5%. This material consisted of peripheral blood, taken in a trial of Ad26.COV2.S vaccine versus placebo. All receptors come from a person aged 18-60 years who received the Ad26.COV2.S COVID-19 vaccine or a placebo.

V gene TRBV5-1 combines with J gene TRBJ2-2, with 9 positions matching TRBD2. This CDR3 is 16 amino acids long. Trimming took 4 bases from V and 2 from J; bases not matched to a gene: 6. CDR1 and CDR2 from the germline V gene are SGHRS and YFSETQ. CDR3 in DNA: TGCGCCAGCAGCGTCGGACTAGCGCGTAACACCGGGGAGCTGTTTTTT. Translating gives CASSVGLARNTGELFF. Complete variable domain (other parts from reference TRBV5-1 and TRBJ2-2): KAGVTQTPRYLIKTRGQQVTLSCSPISGHRSVSWYQQTPGQGLQFLFEYFSETQRNKGNFPGRFSGRQFSNSRSEMNVSTLELGDSALYLCASSVGLARNTGELFFGEGSRLTVL.

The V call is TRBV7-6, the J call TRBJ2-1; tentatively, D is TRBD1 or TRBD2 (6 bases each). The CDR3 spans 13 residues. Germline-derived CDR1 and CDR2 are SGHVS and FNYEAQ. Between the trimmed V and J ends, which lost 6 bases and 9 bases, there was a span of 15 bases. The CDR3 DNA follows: TGTGCCAGCAGTCCAGGGGAAGCGGGTGAGCAGTTCTTC. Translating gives CASSPGEAGEQFF.

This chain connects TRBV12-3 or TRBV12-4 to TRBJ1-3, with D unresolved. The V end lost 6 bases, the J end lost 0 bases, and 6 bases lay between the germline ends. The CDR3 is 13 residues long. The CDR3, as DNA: TGTGCCAGCAGCCCTCACTCTGGAAACACCATATATTTT. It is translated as CASSPHSGNTIYF.

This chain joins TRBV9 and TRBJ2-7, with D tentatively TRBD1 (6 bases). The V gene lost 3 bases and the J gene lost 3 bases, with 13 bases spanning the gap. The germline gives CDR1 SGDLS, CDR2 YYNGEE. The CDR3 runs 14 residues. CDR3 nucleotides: TGTGCCAGCAGCGCGAGCGGACAGATCTACGAGCAGTACTTC. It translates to CASSASGQIYEQYF.

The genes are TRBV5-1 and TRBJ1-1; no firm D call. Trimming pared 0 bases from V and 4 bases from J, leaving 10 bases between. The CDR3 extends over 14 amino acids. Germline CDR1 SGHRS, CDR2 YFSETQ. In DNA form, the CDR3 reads TGCGCCAGCAGCTTGGGGGGTGAGAGCACTGAAGCTTTCTTT. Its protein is CASSLGGESTEAFF.

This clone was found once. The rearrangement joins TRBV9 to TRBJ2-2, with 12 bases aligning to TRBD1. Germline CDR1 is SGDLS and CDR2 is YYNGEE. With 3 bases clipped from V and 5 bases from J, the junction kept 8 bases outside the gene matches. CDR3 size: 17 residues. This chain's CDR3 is CASSDSGQGARTGELFF. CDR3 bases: TGTGCCAGCAGCGACTCGGGACAGGGGGCGCGGACCGGGGAGCTGTTTTTT.

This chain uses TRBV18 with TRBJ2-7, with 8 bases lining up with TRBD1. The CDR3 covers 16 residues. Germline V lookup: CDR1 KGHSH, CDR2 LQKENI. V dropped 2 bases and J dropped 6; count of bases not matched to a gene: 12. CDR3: CASSPLIRQGIGEQYF. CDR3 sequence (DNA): TGTGCCAGCTCACCATTAATTCGACAGGGGATTGGCGAGCAGTACTTC.

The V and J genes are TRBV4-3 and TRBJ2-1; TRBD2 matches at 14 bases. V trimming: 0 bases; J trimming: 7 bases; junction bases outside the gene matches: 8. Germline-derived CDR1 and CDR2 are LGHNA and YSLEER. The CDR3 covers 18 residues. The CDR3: CASSQDLRLAGGQNEQFF. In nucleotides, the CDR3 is TGCGCCAGCAGCCAAGATCTAAGACTAGCGGGGGGGCAAAATGAGCAGTTCTTC.

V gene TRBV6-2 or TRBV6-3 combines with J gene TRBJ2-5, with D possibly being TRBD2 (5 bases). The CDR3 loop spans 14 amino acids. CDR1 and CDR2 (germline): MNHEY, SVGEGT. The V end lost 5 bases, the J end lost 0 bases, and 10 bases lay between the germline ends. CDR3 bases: TGTGCCAGCAGTGACCTAGCTTACCAAGAGACCCAGTACTTC. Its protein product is CASSDLAYQETQYF.

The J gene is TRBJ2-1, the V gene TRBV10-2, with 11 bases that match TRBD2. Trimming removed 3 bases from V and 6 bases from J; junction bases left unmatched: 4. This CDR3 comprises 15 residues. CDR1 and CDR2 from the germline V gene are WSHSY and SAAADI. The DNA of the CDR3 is TGCGCCAGCAGTGACCCCGGGACTAGCGGCAATGAGCAGTTCTTC. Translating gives CASSDPGTSGNEQFF.

The CDR3 loop reads CASSLADGGNQPQHF. Here the CDR3 DNA reads TGTGCCAGCAGCTTGGCCGACGGTGGCAATCAGCCCCAGCATTTT. This rearrangement joins TRBV5-5 to TRBJ1-5, with D hard to call. The ends were cut back, 0 bases at V and 2 bases at J, with 9 bases in the middle. CDR3 length: 15 amino acids. Germline lookup yields CDR1 SGHKS and CDR2 YYEKEE (reference sequence).

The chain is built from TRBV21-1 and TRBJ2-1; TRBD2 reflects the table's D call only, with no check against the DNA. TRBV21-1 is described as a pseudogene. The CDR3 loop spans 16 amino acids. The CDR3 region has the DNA TGTGCCAGCAGCAAAATTCGGGGTTTTCCATACAATGAGCAGTTCTTC. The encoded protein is CASSKIRGFPYNEQFF.

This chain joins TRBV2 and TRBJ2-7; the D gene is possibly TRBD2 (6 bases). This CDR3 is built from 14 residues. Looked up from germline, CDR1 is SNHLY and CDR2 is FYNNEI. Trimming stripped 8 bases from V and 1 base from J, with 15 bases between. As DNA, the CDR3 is TGTGCCAGCGGGTCTAGCGTGACGTCCTACGAGCAGTACTTC. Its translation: CASGSSVTSYEQYF.

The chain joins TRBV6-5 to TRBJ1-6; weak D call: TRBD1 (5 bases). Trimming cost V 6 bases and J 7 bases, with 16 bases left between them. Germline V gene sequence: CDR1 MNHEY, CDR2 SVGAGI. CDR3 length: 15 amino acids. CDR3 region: CASRPPGRKNSPLHF. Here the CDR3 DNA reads TGTGCCAGCAGACCCCCGGGACGTAAGAATTCACCCCTCCACTTT.

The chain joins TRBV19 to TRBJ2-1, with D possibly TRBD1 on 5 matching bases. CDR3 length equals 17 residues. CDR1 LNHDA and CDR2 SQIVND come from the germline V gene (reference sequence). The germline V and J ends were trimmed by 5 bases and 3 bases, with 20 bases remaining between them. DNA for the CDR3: TGTGCCAGTAGTTGGAGACCCAGGGTCGGAGACTACAATGAGCAGTTCTTC. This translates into CASSWRPRVGDYNEQFF.

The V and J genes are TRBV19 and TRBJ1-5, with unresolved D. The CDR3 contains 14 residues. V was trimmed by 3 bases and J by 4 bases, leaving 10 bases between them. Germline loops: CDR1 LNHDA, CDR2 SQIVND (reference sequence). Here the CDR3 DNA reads TGTGCCAGTAGTATTTCGTCCGGAAATCAGCCCCAGCATTTT. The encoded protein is CASSISSGNQPQHF.

CDR3 amino acids: CATLFRGTYYGYTF. As DNA, the CDR3 is TGTGCCACCCTATTCAGGGGGACCTACTATGGCTACACCTTC. V usage is TRBV28 and J usage is TRBJ1-2, with 7 bases aligning to TRBD1. Trimming at V came to 10 bases and at J to 3 bases, leaving 11 bases not matched to a gene. This CDR3 region has 14 residues. Germline CDR1 MDHEN, CDR2 SYDVKM.

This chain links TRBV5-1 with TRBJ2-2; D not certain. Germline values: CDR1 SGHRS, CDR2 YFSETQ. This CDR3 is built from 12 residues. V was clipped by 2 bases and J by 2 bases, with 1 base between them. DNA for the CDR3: TGCGCCAGCAGCTTAAACACCGGGGAGCTGTTTTTT. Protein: CASSLNTGELFF.

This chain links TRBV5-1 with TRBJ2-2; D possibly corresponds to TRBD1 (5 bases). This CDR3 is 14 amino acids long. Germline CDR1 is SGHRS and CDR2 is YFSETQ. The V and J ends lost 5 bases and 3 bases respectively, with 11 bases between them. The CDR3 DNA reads TGCGCCAGCAGTCGCCAGGGTGACACCGGGGAGCTGTTTTTT. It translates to CASSRQGDTGELFF. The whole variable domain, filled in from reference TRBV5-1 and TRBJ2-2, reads KAGVTQTPRYLIKTRGQQVTLSCSPISGHRSVSWYQQTPGQGLQFLFEYFSETQRNKGNFPGRFSGRQFSNSRSEMNVSTLELGDSALYLCASSRQGDTGELFFGEGSRLTVL.

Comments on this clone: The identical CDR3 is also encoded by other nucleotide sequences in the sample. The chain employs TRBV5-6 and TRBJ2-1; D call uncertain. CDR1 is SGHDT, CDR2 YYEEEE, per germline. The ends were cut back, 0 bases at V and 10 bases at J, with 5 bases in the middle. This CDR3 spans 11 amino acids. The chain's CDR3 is CASSLGSEQFF. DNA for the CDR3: TGTGCCAGCAGCTTGGGATCCGAGCAGTTCTTC.

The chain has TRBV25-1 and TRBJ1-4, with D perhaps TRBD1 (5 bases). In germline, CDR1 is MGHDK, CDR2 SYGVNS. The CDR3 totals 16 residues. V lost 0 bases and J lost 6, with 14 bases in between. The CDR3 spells CASSEYPGGTYEKLFF. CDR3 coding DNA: TGTGCCAGCAGTGAATATCCGGGGGGTACTTATGAAAAACTGTTTTTT.

In nucleotides, the CDR3 is TGTGCCAGCAGAGATCGGGCTTCCGAGCAGTACTTC. Amino acids: CASRDRASEQYF. The chain recombines TRBV28 with TRBJ2-7; no definite D call. The V end lost 6 bases, the J end lost 6 bases, and 12 bases lay between the germline ends. This CDR3 contains 12 residues. The germline V gene encodes CDR1 MDHEN and CDR2 SYDVKM.

The CDR3 loop is CASSAGGGGGNYGYTF. The CDR3 bases are TGCGCCAGCAGCGCCGGCGGGGGAGGTGGGAACTATGGCTACACCTTC. V is TRBV5-1 and J is TRBJ1-2; tentatively, D is TRBD1 (5 bases). Germline V gene sequence: CDR1 SGHRS, CDR2 YFSETQ. This CDR3 has 16 amino acids. Trimming removed 4 bases from V and 2 bases from J, with 18 bases in between. The whole variable domain, remainder taken from reference TRBV5-1 and TRBJ1-2, is KAGVTQTPRYLIKTRGQQVTLSCSPISGHRSVSWYQQTPGQGLQFLFEYFSETQRNKGNFPGRFSGRQFSNSRSEMNVSTLELGDSALYLCASSAGGGGGNYGYTFGSGTRLTVV.

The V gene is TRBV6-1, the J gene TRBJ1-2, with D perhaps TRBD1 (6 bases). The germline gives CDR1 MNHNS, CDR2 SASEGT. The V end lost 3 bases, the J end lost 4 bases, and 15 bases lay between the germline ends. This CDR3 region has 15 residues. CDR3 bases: TGTGCCAGCAGTGACCCACAGGGAAGGAGCTATGGCTACACCTTC. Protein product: CASSDPQGRSYGYTF.

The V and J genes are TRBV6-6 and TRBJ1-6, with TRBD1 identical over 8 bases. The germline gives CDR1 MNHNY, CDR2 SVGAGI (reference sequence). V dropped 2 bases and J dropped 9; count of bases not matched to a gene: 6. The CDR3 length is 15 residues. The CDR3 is CASSYTGGLTSPLHF. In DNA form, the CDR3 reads TGTGCCAGCAGTTACACAGGGGGTCTTACTTCACCCCTCCACTTT.

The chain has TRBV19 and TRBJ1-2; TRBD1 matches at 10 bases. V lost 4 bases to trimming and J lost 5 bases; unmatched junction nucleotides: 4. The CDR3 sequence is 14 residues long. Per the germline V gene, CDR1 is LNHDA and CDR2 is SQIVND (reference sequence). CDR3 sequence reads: CASSRDRGGYGYTF. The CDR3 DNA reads TGTGCCAGTAGTAGGGACAGGGGTGGGTATGGCTACACCTTC.

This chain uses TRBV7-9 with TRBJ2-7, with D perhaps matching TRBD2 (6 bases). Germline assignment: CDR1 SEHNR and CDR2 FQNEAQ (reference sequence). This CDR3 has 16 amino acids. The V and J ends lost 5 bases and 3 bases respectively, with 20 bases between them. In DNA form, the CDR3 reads TGTGCCAGCAGCCAGACGGGACTTATGAGTCTCTACGAGCAGTACTTC. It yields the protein CASSQTGLMSLYEQYF.